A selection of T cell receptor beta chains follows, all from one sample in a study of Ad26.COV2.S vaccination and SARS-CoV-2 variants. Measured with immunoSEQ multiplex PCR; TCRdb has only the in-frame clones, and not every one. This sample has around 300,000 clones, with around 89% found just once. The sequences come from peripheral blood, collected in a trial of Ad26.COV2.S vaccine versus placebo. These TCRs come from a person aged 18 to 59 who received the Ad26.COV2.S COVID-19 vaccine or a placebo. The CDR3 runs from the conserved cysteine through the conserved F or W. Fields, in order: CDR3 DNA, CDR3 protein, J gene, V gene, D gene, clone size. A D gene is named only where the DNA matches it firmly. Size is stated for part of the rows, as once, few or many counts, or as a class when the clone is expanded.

CDR3nt: TGTGCCTGGAGTGTGCTAGCGGGAGGGCAGCAGTTCTTC
CDR3aa: CAWSVLAGGQQFF
j_gene: TRBJ2-1
v_gene: TRBV30
d_gene: TRBD2
abundance: NA

CDR3nt: TGCGCCAGCAGCCAAGATTTGGTTGCTGAAGCTTTCTTT
CDR3aa: CASSQDLVAEAFF
j_gene: TRBJ1-1
v_gene: TRBV4-3
d_gene: NA
abundance: once

CDR3nt: TGTGCCAGCCGACCCCCAGCAGGAGCGAACACTGAAGCTTTCTTT
CDR3aa: CASRPPAGANTEAFF
j_gene: TRBJ1-1
v_gene: TRBV18
d_gene: NA
abundance: NA

CDR3nt: TGTGCCAGCAGTTTAATGGGGACAGCCAACACCGGGGAGCTGTTTTTT
CDR3aa: CASSLMGTANTGELFF
j_gene: TRBJ2-2
v_gene: TRBV28
d_gene: TRBD1
abundance: NA

CDR3nt: TGCAGCGTTGATCCCTTAGCGGGAGCGGGGAATGAGCAGTTCTTC
CDR3aa: CSVDPLAGAGNEQFF
j_gene: TRBJ2-1
v_gene: TRBV29-1
d_gene: TRBD2
abundance: NA

CDR3nt: TGTGCCAGCAGCACTGAGGGGGCTGGAAGGACTGAAGCTTTCTTT
CDR3aa: CASSTEGAGRTEAFF
j_gene: TRBJ1-1
v_gene: TRBV28
d_gene: TRBD1
abundance: NA

CDR3nt: TGTGCCAGCAGCCAAGATTGGTCTAGCGGGTTGTTCGTTGCCGGGGAGCTGTTTTTT
CDR3aa: CASSQDWSSGLFVAGELFF
j_gene: TRBJ2-2
v_gene: TRBV3-1/TRBV3-2
d_gene: TRBD2
abundance: NA

CDR3nt: TGTGCCAGCAGCCAAGGAGGGCTCACTGAAGCTTTCTTT
CDR3aa: CASSQGGLTEAFF
j_gene: TRBJ1-1
v_gene: TRBV14
d_gene: NA
abundance: NA

CDR3nt: TGTGCCAGTCTAGGGAGCGGTGAGCAGTTCTTC
CDR3aa: CASLGSGEQFF
j_gene: TRBJ2-1
v_gene: TRBV28
d_gene: NA
abundance: NA

CDR3nt: TGTGCCAGCAGTGACGGGACAGCTGACACCGGGGAGCTGTTTTTT
CDR3aa: CASSDGTADTGELFF
j_gene: TRBJ2-2
v_gene: TRBV25-1
d_gene: TRBD1
abundance: NA

CDR3nt: TGTGCCAGCAGCTTAGAAGGTAGCTACAATGAGCAGTTCTTC
CDR3aa: CASSLEGSYNEQFF
j_gene: TRBJ2-1
v_gene: TRBV11-3
d_gene: NA
abundance: NA

CDR3nt: TGTGCCAGCAGCCGGGGGCGGCAGGGGAAATACAATGAGCAGTTCTTC
CDR3aa: CASSRGRQGKYNEQFF
j_gene: TRBJ2-1
v_gene: TRBV6-6
d_gene: NA
abundance: NA

CDR3nt: TGTGCCAGCAGCTTAGCGGGACAGGGTTGGGAGGAGCTGTTTTTT
CDR3aa: CASSLAGQGWEELFF
j_gene: TRBJ2-2
v_gene: TRBV7-2
d_gene: TRBD1
abundance: once

CDR3nt: TGTGCCAGCAGCCAAGCCCTCCGCTACAGGGGCACGGAGCAGTACTTC
CDR3aa: CASSQALRYRGTEQYF
j_gene: TRBJ2-7
v_gene: TRBV3-1/TRBV3-2
d_gene: TRBD1
abundance: NA

CDR3nt: TGTGCCAGCACACAGAACAACAATGAGCAGTTCTTC
CDR3aa: CASTQNNNEQFF
j_gene: TRBJ2-1
v_gene: TRBV5-6
d_gene: NA
abundance: NA

CDR3nt: TGTGCCAGCAGTTTAACTAGCGGGGGGGCTAACACCGGGGAGCTGTTTTTT
CDR3aa: CASSLTSGGANTGELFF
j_gene: TRBJ2-2
v_gene: TRBV27
d_gene: TRBD2
abundance: NA

CDR3nt: TGTGCCTGGAGTAGGTCGGGGAACACTGAAGCTTTCTTT
CDR3aa: CAWSRSGNTEAFF
j_gene: TRBJ1-1
v_gene: TRBV30
d_gene: NA
abundance: NA

CDR3nt: TGTGCCAGCAGCGGGTCGCGGGCCGGGGAGCTGTTTTTT
CDR3aa: CASSGSRAGELFF
j_gene: TRBJ2-2
v_gene: TRBV11-2
d_gene: NA
abundance: NA

CDR3nt: TGTGCCAGTAGTTACAGGGTGGACACCGGGGAGCTGTTTTTT
CDR3aa: CASSYRVDTGELFF
j_gene: TRBJ2-2
v_gene: TRBV19
d_gene: NA
abundance: NA

CDR3nt: TGTGCCAGCACCTTTCAGACCGGGGAGCTGTTTTTT
CDR3aa: CASTFQTGELFF
j_gene: TRBJ2-2
v_gene: TRBV7-9
d_gene: NA
abundance: NA

CDR3nt: TGTGCCAGCTCACCACTGCTAGCGGACTACAATGAGCAGTTCTTC
CDR3aa: CASSPLLADYNEQFF
j_gene: TRBJ2-1
v_gene: TRBV18
d_gene: TRBD2
abundance: NA

CDR3nt: TGTGCCAGCAGCCCGACTAGCGGGGGTGGTAATACGCAGTATTTT
CDR3aa: CASSPTSGGGNTQYF
j_gene: TRBJ2-3
v_gene: TRBV27
d_gene: TRBD2
abundance: NA

CDR3nt: TGTGCCACCGGGGACGATTACAATGAGCAGTTCTTC
CDR3aa: CATGDDYNEQFF
j_gene: TRBJ2-1
v_gene: TRBV24-1
d_gene: NA
abundance: NA

CDR3nt: TGTGCCAGCAGTGAAGTCAGGGGGAACACTGAAGCTTTCTTT
CDR3aa: CASSEVRGNTEAFF
j_gene: TRBJ1-1
v_gene: TRBV6-1
d_gene: NA
abundance: NA

CDR3nt: TGTGCCAGTAGTATCATGGCCGGACAGGGCTACACCGGGGAGCTGTTTTTT
CDR3aa: CASSIMAGQGYTGELFF
j_gene: TRBJ2-2
v_gene: TRBV19
d_gene: TRBD1
abundance: NA

CDR3nt: TGTGCCAGCAGTGGGAAGGAAGGGGTTGGATCGGGCAATCAGCCCCAGCATTTT
CDR3aa: CASSGKEGVGSGNQPQHF
j_gene: TRBJ1-5
v_gene: TRBV2
d_gene: NA
abundance: NA

CDR3nt: TGTGCCAGCAACCTACGGGGCGCGGTTAATTCACCCCTCCACTTT
CDR3aa: CASNLRGAVNSPLHF
j_gene: TRBJ1-6
v_gene: TRBV2
d_gene: NA
abundance: NA

CDR3nt: TGTGCCATCAGTGAAAGGGACAGGGGGCGAAACACTGAAGCTTTCTTT
CDR3aa: CAISERDRGRNTEAFF
j_gene: TRBJ1-1
v_gene: TRBV10-3
d_gene: TRBD1
abundance: once

CDR3nt: TGTGCCAGCAGCTTAGGCGGAGCGACTTCCTACGAGCAGTACTTC
CDR3aa: CASSLGGATSYEQYF
j_gene: TRBJ2-7
v_gene: TRBV7-6
d_gene: NA
abundance: NA

CDR3nt: TGTGCCAGCAGTGAAGGCGTGACAGGGGACACTGAAGCTTTCTTT
CDR3aa: CASSEGVTGDTEAFF
j_gene: TRBJ1-1
v_gene: TRBV2
d_gene: TRBD1
abundance: NA

CDR3nt: TGTGCCAGCAGGACAGGGGGCCCAGAGACCCAGTACTTC
CDR3aa: CASRTGGPETQYF
j_gene: TRBJ2-5
v_gene: TRBV28
d_gene: TRBD1
abundance: NA